This T cell receptor (beta chain) was retrieved from a study of human T cells and chemical hapten exposure. About the study: TCR yields per sample varied mostly from small pooled library volume differences.

This clonotype was observed at least ten times. The antigen is not known. General observations from the study: TCRs above 1 in 1000 frequency stayed constant with DPC sensitization.

As processed by the authors: Sampled TCR counts reached a median of 95,638 per sample, with values ranging from 23,224 to 690,600. In TCRdb, the RACE reads were re-called with MiXCR into one record per CDR3 protein. These V and J calls are TCRdb output, not the study's own analysis. The table lists about 54,000 distinct CDR3 sequences, just under 10% of them singletons, with 1.5% to 2% in the top ten. The V end lost 1 base, the J end lost 10 bases, and 7 bases lay between the germline ends. Germline CDR1 is LGHDT and CDR2 is YNNKEL (reference sequence). This CDR3 is 11 amino acids long. Documented time point: patch test 2, 6 weeks after DPC sensitization. The treatment: therapeutic diphenylcyclopropenone sensitization with weekly scalp DPC. Suited to DPC and affected by alopecia, the donors ranged from 18 to 70 years old.

The V call is TRBV3-1, the J call TRBJ2-5; weak D call: TRBD2 (5 bases). The clonotype comes from a woman in her fifties or sixties with alopecia areata. Some clones in this sample may be carry-over from other donors' samples. Source: whole blood, taken in connection with sensitization to the hapten diphenylcyclopropenone (DPC). CDR3 DNA: TGTGCCAGCAGCCAAGCGGGGAGCCAGTACTTC. The encoded protein is CASSQAGSQYF.